This T cell receptor (beta chain) was documented in a study of shared clonotypes between healthy human individuals. The repertoire was sequenced with immunoSEQ multiplex PCR; TCRdb's copy has only in-frame clones and lacks some. The sample shows roughly 640,000 clones, about 74% of them seen only once. Trimming at V came to 1 base and at J to 4 bases, leaving 14 bases not matched to a gene. CDR3 length equals 18 residues. CDR1 and CDR2 from the germline V gene are SGHTA and FQGNSA. Sequencing input: memory CD4+ T cells sorted from blood. The subset is: CD45RA-negative fraction. The gene calls are TRBV7-2 and TRBJ2-5; 8 bases agree with TRBD1. The origin of this receptor is a woman younger than 45 in good health. CDR3 sequence: CASSLVFGQGASGETQYF. CDR3 coding DNA: TGTGCCAGCAGCTTAGTTTTTGGACAGGGCGCTTCGGGAGAGACCCAGTACTTC.